These T cell receptor beta chains were read from a single sample in a study of blood T cell repertoires in COVID-19. Measured with immunoSEQ multiplex PCR; TCRdb has only the in-frame clones, and not every one. The sample shows 250,000 or so clones, about 80% of them seen only once. The source material was peripheral blood. These receptors were obtained from a young man who had recovered from COVID-19. Each CDR3 is given without its conserved first and last residue. The order of the fields is clone size, V gene, D gene, CDR3 protein. A D gene is named only where the DNA matches it firmly. Rows give clone size only sometimes, using once, few, many, or a class for an expanded clone.

. TRBV27 . ASSSPLGGYNEQF
. TRBV7-3 TRBD1 ASSAGQGRETQY
. TRBV7-9 . ASSPSRDYEQY
. TRBV27 . ASSSIMGPSGTKAF
. TRBV2 . ASKGGVSTDTQY
. TRBV6-5 . ASSYGHPNTGELF
. TRBV18 . ASSPDRNQETQY
. TRBV4-1 . ASSPNTGELF
once TRBV5-5 TRBD1 ASSPRQGPTTGELF
. TRBV28 TRBD1 ASSPWTGGMYQPQH
. TRBV12-5 . ASGLVRGGKETQY
. TRBV6-7 . ASSNSRQERYYCSPLH
. TRBV27 . ASSPEQGAYEQY
. TRBV5-1 TRBD1 ASSLRSRDRSLRGPYEQY
. TRBV25-1 TRBD1 ASMDRGLPTEAF
. TRBV7-8 . ASSPGGSGNTIY
. TRBV27 TRBD1 ASSIQGTDYGYT
. TRBV10-1 . ASSGGGTNTEAF
. TRBV18 . ASRGASNTGELF
few TRBV29-1 . SVSMDSSNQPQH
few TRBV27 . ASSSKGSYNSPLH
once TRBV10-3 TRBD1 AIAETQGESDT
. TRBV2 TRBD1 ASRTGTGYVTEAF
. TRBV7-2 TRBD1 ASSMGQNNEQF
. TRBV11-2 . ASSLTGGGANVLT
many TRBV7-8 . ASSLWGVMNTEAF
. TRBV7-9 . ASSIRRDNEQF
once TRBV19 TRBD1 ASSIPGQGPYGYT
. TRBV28 TRBD1 ASSLGTGNTDTQY
. TRBV3-1/TRBV3-2 TRBD1 ASSPSGTANTEAF
few TRBV7-9 . ASSLNQGTEAF
. TRBV27 TRBD1 ASSPPGTDGYT
once TRBV7-9 . ASSLAEGRRKAF